This T cell receptor beta chain appears in the sequencing data of a study of blood T cell repertoires in COVID-19. TCRdb's table, derived via immunoSEQ multiplex PCR, lists solely in-frame clones and lacks some. The data hold about 180,000 clones, with around four fifths observed a single time. Trimming stripped 2 bases from V and 2 bases from J, with 13 bases between. Germline CDR1 reads MGHRA; CDR2 reads YSYEKL. The CDR3 totals 15 residues. This TCR derives from a woman aged 45-60 years who had recovered from COVID-19. Sequences were obtained from PBMCs or T cells enriched from blood (not recorded which). The V and J genes are TRBV4-1 and TRBJ2-7, with a possible D match to TRBD1 (6 bases). Written as DNA, the CDR3 is TGCGCCAGCAGCCAACCACCCAGGGGAGCCTACGAGCAGTACTTC. Protein sequence: CASSQPPRGAYEQYF.